This T cell receptor beta chain appears in the sequencing data of a study of cytomegalovirus exposure and HLA in healthy donors. Study results and caveats: Later, TCR association rates were found to vary by HLA locus, highest for DRB1 and lowest for HLA-C.

This clone showed up just once. The antigen remains unidentified. The donors comprised healthy bone marrow donors. The PCR ran on 60 Vbeta and 13 Jbeta primers. Assay: immunoSEQ multiplex PCR; the TCRdb copy retains only in-frame clones and omits some. The data contain around 170,000 clones, 75% to 90% of them singletons. The V gene's germline CDR1 is KGHSH and CDR2 LQKENI. The V gene lost 1 base and the J gene lost 3 bases, with 27 bases spanning the gap. This CDR3 is built from 20 residues. Sequencing was done on a sample of PBMCs. The chain has TRBV18 and TRBJ1-1; D possibly corresponds to TRBD1 (5 bases). The TCR sequence derives from a woman aged 18-29 years in good health and CMV-seronegative. The CDR3 DNA reads as TGTGCCAGCTCACCACTAAATTCCAGGGTGAGGTCCCGAGAACACACTGAAGCTTTCTTT. Its translation: CASSPLNSRVRSREHTEAFF. Together with reference TRBV18 and TRBJ1-1, the CDR3 gives the full variable domain: NAGVMQNPRHLVRRRGQEARLRCSPMKGHSHVYWYRQLPEEGLKFMVYLQKENIIDESGMPKERFSAEFPKEGPSILRIQQVVRGDSAAYFCASSPLNSRVRSREHTEAFFGQGTRLTVV.